Listed below are T cell receptor beta chains from one sample, sequenced in a study of response to subunit inactivated influenza vaccine. MiXCR, run by TCRdb on the RT-PCR reads, gives a single entry per CDR3 protein. This table holds a few hundred thousand distinct CDR3 sequences, about 14% found once. This sample comprised PBMCs from blood, obtained approximately 13 days after vaccination. These receptors all stem from a middle-aged man who received an inactivated influenza vaccine. Each CDR3 is given with its conserved first and last residue. The D gene is left open where the match is weak. Rows give clone size only sometimes, using once, few, many, or a class for an expanded clone.

d_gene | abundance | j_gene | v_gene | CDR3aa | CDR3nt
NA | few | TRBJ1-2 | TRBV28 | CASRSTPNRGYGYTF | TGTGCCAGCAGATCTACCCCCAACCGGGGATATGGCTACACCTTC
NA | few | TRBJ1-5 | TRBV5-6 | CASSQGPGNQPQHF | TGTGCCAGCAGCCAAGGGCCGGGTAATCAGCCCCAGCATTTT
NA | many | TRBJ1-4 | TRBV20-1 | CSATQTQPNEKLFF | TGCAGTGCTACCCAGACGCAGCCTAATGAAAAACTGTTTTTT
TRBD2 | NA | TRBJ2-3 | TRBV5-1 | CASSLALTSGISTDTQYF | TGCGCCAGCAGCTTGGCCCTCACTAGCGGGATCAGCACAGATACGCAGTATTTT
TRBD1 | NA | TRBJ1-5 | TRBV7-6 | CASSLGARTGSNQPQHF | TGTGCCAGCAGCTTAGGAGCGAGGACAGGGAGCAATCAGCCCCAGCATTTT
TRBD2 | few | TRBJ2-1 | TRBV5-6 | CASSLDVGLAGGPSPIHEQFF | TGTGCCAGCAGCTTGGACGTGGGACTAGCGGGGGGGCCGTCCCCCATCCATGAGCAGTTCTTC
TRBD1 | few | TRBJ2-1 | TRBV7-3 | CASCRDRGFYNEQFF | TGTGCCAGCTGCCGGGACAGGGGTTTCTACAATGAGCAGTTCTTC
NA | NA | TRBJ2-2 | TRBV5-1 | CASSVMDTGELFF | TGCGCCAGCAGCGTGATGGACACCGGGGAGCTGTTTTTT
NA | many | TRBJ1-5 | TRBV20-1 | CSARDVRDMGLLKQPQHF | TGCAGTGCTAGAGATGTCCGGGACATGGGCCTCCTAAAACAGCCCCAGCATTTT
TRBD1 | few | TRBJ2-1 | TRBV7-1 | CASSSPKLGQPGDRSSYNEQFF | TGTGCCAGCAGCTCCCCGAAACTGGGACAGCCTGGGGATCGTTCCTCCTACAATGAGCAGTTCTTC
TRBD2 | few | TRBJ2-7 | TRBV12-3/TRBV12-4 | CASSFLGGVTVEQYF | TGTGCCAGCAGTTTTTTGGGAGGGGTCACAGTCGAGCAGTACTTC
NA | NA | TRBJ1-2 | TRBV12-3/TRBV12-4 | CASTRTTGKSGYTF | TGTGCCAGCACCAGAACTACAGGGAAGAGTGGCTACACCTTC
NA | NA | TRBJ2-2 | TRBV20-1 | CSATVRGPGELFF | TGCAGTGCTACAGTCAGGGGCCCCGGGGAGCTGTTTTTT
NA | NA | TRBJ1-1 | TRBV4-2 | CASSQEVRSSNTEAFF | TGTGCCAGCAGCCAAGAAGTTAGATCCTCGAACACTGAAGCTTTCTTT
NA | NA | TRBJ2-7 | TRBV7-2 | CASSSRRAYEQYF | TGTGCCAGCAGCTCGCGCCGAGCCTACGAGCAGTACTTC
NA | NA | TRBJ1-6 | TRBV10-3 | CAISGRSGNSPLHF | TGTGCCATCAGTGGACGGAGCGGGAATTCACCCCTCCACTTT
TRBD1 | few | TRBJ2-7 | TRBV5-1 | CASSIRTGAYEQYF | TGCGCCAGCAGCATCCGGACAGGGGCCTACGAGCAGTACTTC
NA | NA | TRBJ2-5 | TRBV11-2 | CASSLVQGGVLETQYF | TGTGCCAGCAGCTTAGTACAGGGAGGTGTTTTAGAGACCCAGTACTTC
NA | NA | TRBJ2-2 | TRBV9 | CASSVGTTWGTGELFF | TGTGCCAGCAGCGTAGGGACAACCTGGGGGACCGGGGAGCTGTTTTTT
TRBD1 | NA | TRBJ1-5 | TRBV10-3 | CAISDGDSGGNQPQHF | TGTGCCATCAGTGATGGGGACAGCGGAGGCAATCAGCCCCAGCATTTT
NA | NA | TRBJ2-1 | TRBV20-1 | CSARANSLSSYNEQFF | TGCAGTGCTAGAGCGAACAGCTTGAGCTCCTACAATGAGCAGTTCTTC
NA | few | TRBJ1-6 | TRBV6-5 | CASSYSRSVTSSYNSPLHF | TGTGCCAGCAGTTACAGTAGATCAGTTACAAGCTCCTATAATTCACCCCTCCACTTT
NA | NA | TRBJ2-7 | TRBV7-8 | CASSLATRKHYEQYF | TGTGCCAGCAGCTTAGCGACAAGAAAGCACTACGAGCAGTACTTC
TRBD1 | few | TRBJ2-3 | TRBV27 | CASSRRGQSTDTQYF | TGTGCCAGCAGCCGCCGGGGACAGAGCACAGATACGCAGTATTTT
TRBD1 | few | TRBJ1-2 | TRBV29-1 | CSVEDRGQGGYTF | TGCAGCGTTGAAGATCGGGGACAGGGCGGCTACACCTTC
TRBD2 | many | TRBJ2-1 | TRBV11-2 | CASSLVAGAGYNEQFF | TGTGCCAGCAGCTTAGTAGCGGGAGCGGGGTACAATGAGCAGTTCTTC
NA | once | TRBJ2-3 | TRBV7-8 | CASSLGSGLSTDTQYF | TGTGCCAGCAGCCTCGGCAGCGGACTAAGCACAGATACGCAGTATTTT
NA | NA | TRBJ1-3 | TRBV19 | CASSRVGSGNTIYF | TGTGCCAGTAGTCGAGTAGGCTCTGGAAACACCATATATTTT
NA | NA | TRBJ2-2 | TRBV4-2 | CASSQDGGGGTGELFF | TGTGCCAGCAGCCAAGACGGCGGAGGAGGGACCGGGGAGCTGTTTTTT
NA | few | TRBJ2-1 | TRBV19 | CASSTVGSYNEQFF | TGTGCCAGTAGTACGGTAGGTTCCTACAATGAGCAGTTCTTC
NA | NA | TRBJ2-1 | TRBV7-2 | CASSLAARDPPYNEQFF | TGTGCCAGCAGCTTAGCGGCGAGGGACCCGCCCTACAATGAGCAGTTCTTC
TRBD1 | NA | TRBJ2-7 | TRBV27 | CASSSRTGGGITYEQYF | TGTGCCAGCAGTTCCAGGACAGGGGGAGGGATAACCTACGAGCAGTACTTC
TRBD1 | many | TRBJ1-5 | TRBV5-6 | CASSWGTGRNQPQHF | TGTGCCAGCAGCTGGGGGACAGGGCGCAATCAGCCCCAGCATTTT
NA | few | TRBJ2-1 | TRBV6-2/TRBV6-3 | CASMMYYEQFF | TGTGCCAGCATGATGTACTATGAGCAGTTCTTC
NA | NA | TRBJ2-1 | TRBV5-5 | CASSLEGWGQFF | TGTGCCAGCAGCTTGGAAGGGTGGGGGCAGTTCTTC
NA | few | TRBJ2-2 | TRBV6-1 | CASQRVPNTGELFF | TGTGCCAGCCAACGGGTACCGAACACCGGGGAGCTGTTTTTT
NA | NA | TRBJ2-5 | TRBV20-1 | CSARDLTRFETQYF | TGCAGTGCTAGAGACTTGACTAGATTTGAGACCCAGTACTTC
NA | NA | TRBJ2-1 | TRBV12-3/TRBV12-4 | CASSLRQGLDQGNEQFF | TGTGCCAGCAGTTTGAGGCAGGGGTTGGATCAGGGGAATGAGCAGTTCTTC